The 18 T cell receptor beta chains below come from one sample, sequenced in a study of cytomegalovirus exposure and HLA in healthy donors. Clones were read by immunoSEQ multiplex PCR, and TCRdb kept only the in-frame ones, dropping some. The sample holds around 60,000 clones, 90% to 96% seen once. Sequenced input: PBMCs. The receptor set was obtained from a woman younger than 35 in good health and CMV-seronegative.

The chain joins TRBV4-3 to TRBJ1-3, with a weak D call TRBD1 (5 bases). Trimming took 0 bases from V and 2 from J, leaving 11 bases between them. CDR1 is LGHNA, CDR2 YSLEER, per germline. This CDR3 is 16 amino acids long. Here the CDR3 DNA reads TGCGCCAGCAGCCAAGATCGCGGGGGTGCTGGAAACACCATATATTTT. Protein: CASSQDRGGAGNTIYF.

V and J are TRBV15 and TRBJ2-3; 11 bases match TRBD2. CDR1 and CDR2 from the germline V gene are LNHNV and YYDKDF (reference sequence). This CDR3 is 15 amino acids long. Trimming took 3 bases from V and 5 from J; bases not matched to a gene: 4. CDR3 loop: CATSRAGTSGDTQYF. Here the CDR3 DNA reads TGTGCCACCAGCAGGGCCGGGACTAGCGGAGATACGCAGTATTTT.

V and J are TRBV6-1 and TRBJ2-2; 7 bases line up with TRBD1. The length of the CDR3 is 16 residues. The V gene end was trimmed by 3 bases and the J gene end by 7 bases; junction bases not matched to a gene: 11. Germline CDR1 reads MNHNS; CDR2 reads SASEGT. CDR3 sequence: CASSEGPRRGYGELFF. The CDR3 DNA follows: TGTGCCAGCAGTGAGGGACCCCGCAGGGGGTACGGGGAGCTGTTTTTT.

This clone was seen once. V is TRBV7-8 and J is TRBJ2-7; the match to TRBD1 covers 11 bases. Per germline, CDR1 SGHVS and CDR2 FQNEAQ. V shed 5 bases and J 7 bases; nucleotides not matched to a gene: 10. The CDR3 length is 15 residues. The CDR3 sequence is CASSLWTGGAEEQYF. The CDR3 DNA is TGTGCCAGCAGCCTATGGACAGGGGGCGCGGAGGAGCAGTACTTC. Complete variable domain (other parts from reference TRBV7-8 and TRBJ2-7): GAGVSQSPRYKVAKRGQDVALRCDPISGHVSLFWYQQALGQGPEFLTYFQNEAQLDKSGLPSDRFFAERPEGSVSTLKIQRTQQEDSAVYLCASSLWTGGAEEQYFGPGTRLTVT.

In its sample, this clone was seen once. This chain uses TRBV5-1 with TRBJ2-6, with unresolved D. This CDR3 is 16 amino acids long. The V and J ends lost 1 base and 0 bases respectively, with 8 bases between them. Germline assignment: CDR1 SGHRS and CDR2 YFSETQ. The CDR3 here is CASSLPESSGANVLTF. The DNA of the CDR3 is TGCGCCAGCAGCTTGCCCGAGAGCTCTGGGGCCAACGTCCTGACTTTC. Based on the CDR3 plus reference TRBV5-1 and TRBJ2-6, the full variable domain is KAGVTQTPRYLIKTRGQQVTLSCSPISGHRSVSWYQQTPGQGLQFLFEYFSETQRNKGNFPGRFSGRQFSNSRSEMNVSTLELGDSALYLCASSLPESSGANVLTFGAGSRLTVL.

With respect to this clone: The sample has other DNA sequences that encode this CDR3 too. J is TRBJ2-1 and V is TRBV9, with D possibly TRBD2 on 6 matching bases. V shed 4 bases and J shed 1 base, with 9 bases lying between them. Per the germline V gene, CDR1 is SGDLS and CDR2 is YYNGEE. CDR3 size: 14 residues. The CDR3 sequence is CASSPRGSYNEQFF. CDR3 nucleotides: TGTGCCAGCAGCCCCCGGGGGTCCTACAATGAGCAGTTCTTC.

The chain couples TRBV28 to TRBJ2-5; D is perhaps TRBD2 (5 bases). Germline-derived CDR1 and CDR2 are MDHEN and SYDVKM. This CDR3 has 14 amino acids. Trimming removed 2 bases at V and 0 bases at J, with 7 bases between. CDR3 DNA: TGTGCCAGCAGTTTACCCGGGAACCAAGAGACCCAGTACTTC. Encoded protein: CASSLPGNQETQYF.

The chain has TRBV18 and TRBJ2-7; 7 bases are shared with TRBD1. The CDR3 sequence is 17 residues long. Germline V gene lookup returns CDR1 KGHSH and CDR2 LQKENI. With 4 bases clipped from V and 0 bases from J, the junction kept 12 bases outside the gene matches. The CDR3 sequence is CASSRLGPGTVSYEQYF. Written as DNA, the CDR3 is TGTGCCAGCTCACGCTTGGGACCCGGGACAGTCTCCTACGAGCAGTACTTC.

The rearrangement joins TRBV15 to TRBJ2-5; TRBD1 might be the D (6 bases). The CDR3 totals 17 residues. Per germline, CDR1 LNHNV and CDR2 YYDKDF (reference sequence). V was trimmed by 1 base and J by 4 bases, leaving 19 bases between them. The CDR3: CATSRAVGGTPGETQYF. Here the CDR3 DNA reads TGTGCCACCAGCAGAGCGGTTGGGGGCACCCCTGGAGAGACCCAGTACTTC.

The V call is TRBV18, the J call TRBJ1-1, with 9 bases matching TRBD1. CDR1 is KGHSH, CDR2 LQKENI, per germline. The CDR3 loop spans 15 amino acids. Trimming took 4 bases from V and 1 from J; bases not matched to a gene: 4. CDR3 DNA: TGTGCCAGCTCACTAAACAGGGGGCCGAACACTGAAGCTTTCTTT. It codes for CASSLNRGPNTEAFF.

V and J are TRBV9 and TRBJ2-1, with a possible D match to TRBD2 (7 bases). The V gene lost 0 bases and the J gene lost 6 bases, with 13 bases spanning the gap. Germline CDR1 reads SGDLS; CDR2 reads YYNGEE. The CDR3 has 15 residues. CDR3 in DNA: TGTGCCAGCAGCGTAGGGGGGGGGCCCTCCAATGAGCAGTTCTTC. It specifies CASSVGGGPSNEQFF.

The chain combines TRBV2 with TRBJ1-1; TRBD1 aligns across 10 bases. V trimming: 6 bases; J trimming: 1 base; junction bases outside the gene matches: 11. This CDR3 has 17 amino acids. Per germline, CDR1 SNHLY and CDR2 FYNNEI. The CDR3 spells CASRPGTGAGGNTEAFF. CDR3 nucleotide sequence: TGTGCCAGCAGGCCAGGGACAGGGGCCGGGGGGAACACTGAAGCTTTCTTT.

This clone was recorded only once. V gene TRBV2 combines with J gene TRBJ2-7; 8 positions agree with TRBD1. Trimming removed 8 bases from V and 3 bases from J; junction bases left unmatched: 3. Germline V gene data show CDR1 as SNHLY and CDR2 as FYNNEI. CDR3 length: 12 amino acids. The CDR3 region is CASGQGGYEQYF. CDR3 DNA sequence: TGTGCCAGCGGACAGGGCGGCTACGAGCAGTACTTC.

The V gene is TRBV6-4, the J gene TRBJ2-1; a weak D match, TRBD1 (5 bases). The V end lost 6 bases, the J end lost 4 bases, and 10 bases lay between the germline ends. The CDR3 contains 13 residues. Per germline, CDR1 MRHNA and CDR2 SNTAGT. As DNA, the CDR3 is TGTGCCAGCAGCCAACAGGCTTACAATGAGCAGTTCTTC. Translating it yields CASSQQAYNEQFF.

This chain links TRBV28 with TRBJ1-1, with D possibly being TRBD1 (6 bases). The CDR3 totals 13 residues. The germline V gene encodes CDR1 MDHEN and CDR2 SYDVKM. Trimming stripped 5 bases from V and 1 base from J, with 8 bases between. The CDR3 region has the DNA TGTGCCAGCAGTCCCAGGGGGAACACTGAAGCTTTCTTT. It specifies CASSPRGNTEAFF.

This rearrangement joins TRBV18 to TRBJ1-5, with 12 bases lining up with TRBD1. CDR3 length: 15 residues. The germline V gene has CDR1 KGHSH and CDR2 LQKENI. Trimming cost V 4 bases and J 6 bases; bases outside gene matches: 4. CDR3 in DNA: TGTGCCAGCTCACGGGGACAGGGGGCGGGTCAGCCCCAGCATTTT. Protein: CASSRGQGAGQPQHF.

The chain employs TRBV5-5 and TRBJ2-1; D remains ambiguous. V lost 0 bases and J lost 0, with 7 bases in between. Germline CDR1 reads SGHKS; CDR2 reads YYEKEE (reference sequence). The CDR3 sequence is 15 residues long. CDR3 sequence: CASSLVALSYNEQFF. For the CDR3, the DNA is TGTGCCAGCAGCTTGGTAGCTCTCTCCTACAATGAGCAGTTCTTC.

This clone showed up just once. The chain links TRBV6-1 to TRBJ1-1, with 9 nucleotides matching TRBD1. This CDR3 region has 15 residues. CDR1 is MNHNS and CDR2 is SASEGT in the germline V gene. The trim removed 10 bases at V and 4 bases at J, leaving 13 bases unmatched. CDR3 amino acids: CATTPGTGFSTEAFF. For the CDR3, the DNA is TGTGCCACCACCCCCGGGACAGGGTTCAGCACTGAAGCTTTCTTT.